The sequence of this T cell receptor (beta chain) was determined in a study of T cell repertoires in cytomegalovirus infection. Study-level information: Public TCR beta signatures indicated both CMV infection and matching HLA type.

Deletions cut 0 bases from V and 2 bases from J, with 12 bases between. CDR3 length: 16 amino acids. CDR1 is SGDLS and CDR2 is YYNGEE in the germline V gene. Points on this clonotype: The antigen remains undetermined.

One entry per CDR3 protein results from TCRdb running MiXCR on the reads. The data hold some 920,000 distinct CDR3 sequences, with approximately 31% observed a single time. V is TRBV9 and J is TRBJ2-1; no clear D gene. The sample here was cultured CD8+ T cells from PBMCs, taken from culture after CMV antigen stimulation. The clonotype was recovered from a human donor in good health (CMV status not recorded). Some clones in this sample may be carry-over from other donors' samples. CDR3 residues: CASSVASRQPYNEQFF. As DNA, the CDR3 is TGTGCCAGCAGCGTAGCCAGTCGGCAACCCTACAATGAGCAGTTCTTC.